This TCR beta chain was profiled in a study of blood T cell repertoires in COVID-19. Turning to the study itself: Material from acute and convalescent COVID-19 was sourced from the United States, Italy and Spain. In each case, the material was cDNA or gDNA derived from T cells, B-cell-depleted T cells, or PBMCs.

As originally analysed: Quantification of nucleated cells was approximated via reference gene primer amplification. Measured with immunoSEQ multiplex PCR; TCRdb has only the in-frame clones, and not every one. V and J calls and clone size follow that table, whereas D and trimming were derived from the DNA. This sample has around 75,000 clones, with about 90% found just once. The length of the CDR3 is 13 residues. V was pared by 11 bases and J by 5 bases, with 17 bases between. Germline V lookup: CDR1 MNHEY, CDR2 SVGAGI. What was sequenced was peripheral blood. The receptor was isolated from a human donor in a cohort sampled during active COVID-19. The chain couples TRBV6-5 to TRBJ2-3, with a tentative D call TRBD2 (5 bases). Written as DNA, the CDR3 is TGTGCCTCCCGAAAGGGAGTTGGAGATACGCAGTATTTT. This sequence encodes CASRKGVGDTQYF.